This TCR beta chain comes out of a study of cytomegalovirus exposure and HLA in healthy donors. Study observations and caveats: In vitro confirmation showed three CMV-associated chains to be CMV antigen specific. Prior analysis indicated that the majority of TCR beta V segments exhibited productivity approximately 87% or approximately 30% of the time.

This PCR relied on a set of 60 Vbeta primers and 13 Jbeta primers. Data came from immunoSEQ multiplex PCR; TCRdb stores just in-frame clones and leaves some out. This table lists fewer than 250,000 clones. A note on this clone: Antigen: not known.

The V gene end was trimmed by 7 bases and the J gene end by 0 bases; junction bases not matched to a gene: 12. The V gene's germline CDR1 is WNHNN and CDR2 SYGVQD (reference sequence). The CDR3 extends over 19 amino acids. The sample comprised PBMCs. This clonotype originated in a woman aged 25-40 years in good health and CMV-seropositive. The chain carries TRBV10-1 and TRBJ1-6, with TRBD1 matching 10 bases. CDR3 sequence: CASNEYRTGGSSYNSPLHF. The CDR3 DNA reads as TGCGCCAGCAACGAATATCGGACAGGGGGAAGCTCCTATAATTCACCCCTCCACTTT.